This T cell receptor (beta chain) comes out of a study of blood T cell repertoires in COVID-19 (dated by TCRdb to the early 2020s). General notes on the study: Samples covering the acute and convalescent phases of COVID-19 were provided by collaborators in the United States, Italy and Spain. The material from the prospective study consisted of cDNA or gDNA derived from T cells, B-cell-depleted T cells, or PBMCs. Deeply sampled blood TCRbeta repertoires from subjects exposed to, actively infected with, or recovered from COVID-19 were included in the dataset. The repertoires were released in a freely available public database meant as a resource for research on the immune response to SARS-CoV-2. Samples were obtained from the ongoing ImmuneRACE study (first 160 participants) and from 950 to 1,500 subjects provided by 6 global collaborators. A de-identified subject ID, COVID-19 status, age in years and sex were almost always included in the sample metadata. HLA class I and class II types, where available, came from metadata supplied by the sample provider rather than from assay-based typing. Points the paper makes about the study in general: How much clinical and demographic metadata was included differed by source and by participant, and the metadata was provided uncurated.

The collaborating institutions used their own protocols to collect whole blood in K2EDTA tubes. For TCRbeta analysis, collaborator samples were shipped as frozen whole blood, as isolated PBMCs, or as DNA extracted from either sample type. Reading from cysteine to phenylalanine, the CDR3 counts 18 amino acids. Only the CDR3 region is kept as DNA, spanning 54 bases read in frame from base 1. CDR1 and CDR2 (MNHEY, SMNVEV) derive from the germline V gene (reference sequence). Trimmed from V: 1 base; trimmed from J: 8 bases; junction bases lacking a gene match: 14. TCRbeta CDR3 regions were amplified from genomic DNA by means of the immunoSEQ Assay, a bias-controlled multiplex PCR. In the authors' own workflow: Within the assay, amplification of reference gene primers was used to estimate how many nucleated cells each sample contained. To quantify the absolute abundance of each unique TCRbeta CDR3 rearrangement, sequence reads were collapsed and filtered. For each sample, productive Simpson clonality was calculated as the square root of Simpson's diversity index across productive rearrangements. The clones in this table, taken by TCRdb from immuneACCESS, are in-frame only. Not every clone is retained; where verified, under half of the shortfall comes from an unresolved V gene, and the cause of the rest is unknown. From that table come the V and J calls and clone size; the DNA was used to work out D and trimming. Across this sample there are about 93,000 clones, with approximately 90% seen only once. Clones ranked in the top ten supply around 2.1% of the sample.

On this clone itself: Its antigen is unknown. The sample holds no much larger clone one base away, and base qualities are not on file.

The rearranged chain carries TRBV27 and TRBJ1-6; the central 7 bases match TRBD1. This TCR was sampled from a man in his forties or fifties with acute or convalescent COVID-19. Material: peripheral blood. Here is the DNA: TGTGCCAGCAGTTTATATCCCCCCCGGCCAGGGGGGTATTCACCCCTCCACTTT. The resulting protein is CASSLYPPRPGGYSPLHF.